These 22 T cell receptor beta chains originate from one sample sequenced in a study of blood T cells in healthy people across ages. Through a sample-barcoded 5' primer and a J-beta primer mix, a second PCR was run for roughly 6 to 11 cycles. TCRdb fed the 5' RACE reads into MiXCR, producing one record per CDR3 protein. The sample lists 800,000 to 950,000 distinct CDR3 sequences; 29% were seen once. This sample was shared with a second study, whose subject was T cells of mothers and their children.

Source material: blood. The receptors come from a woman aged 35 to 49 in good health.

The gene calls are TRBV3-1 and TRBJ2-3, with 7 bases identical to TRBD2. Germline trimming cut 4 bases from V and 4 bases from J; bases unmatched to any gene: 5. Germline values: CDR1 LGHDT, CDR2 YNNKEL (reference sequence). This CDR3 comprises 14 residues. The CDR3 DNA reads as TGTGCCAGCAGCCTAGCGGGCAGCGCAGATACGCAGTATTTT. Its translation is CASSLAGSADTQYF.

This clonotype was seen more than once but under ten times. This rearrangement joins TRBV6-2 or TRBV6-3 to TRBJ1-1; TRBD1 is a possible D gene (6 bases). The CDR3 contains 14 residues. Trimming removed 4 bases at V and 5 bases at J, with 14 bases between. Germline loops: CDR1 MNHEY, CDR2 SVGEGT. The CDR3 DNA reads TGTGCCAGCAGTTTGAGCAGGGGCCGAACTGAAGCTTTCTTT. Its translation: CASSLSRGRTEAFF.

The table lists this clonotype with a few counts. The chain couples TRBV28 to TRBJ1-4; tentatively, D is TRBD1 (6 bases). V dropped 7 bases and J dropped 13 bases, with 16 bases sitting between them. The CDR3 has 12 residues. Germline V gene sequence: CDR1 MDHEN, CDR2 SYDVKM. CDR3 DNA: TGTGCCAGCAAACCACAACAGGGAAGACTGTTTTTT. This translates into CASKPQQGRLFF.

In its sample, this clonotype was seen a few times. CDR3 protein: CASSLGLKWDEQFF. DNA of the CDR3: TGTGCCAGCAGCTTAGGACTTAAATGGGATGAGCAGTTCTTC. The chain uses TRBV7-9 and TRBJ2-1; D gene ambiguous. Per germline, CDR1 SEHNR and CDR2 FQNEAQ (reference sequence). This CDR3 is built from 14 residues. With 1 base removed from V and 8 bases from J, the gap between germline ends came to 12 bases. The entire variable domain, with the rest obtained from reference TRBV7-9 and TRBJ2-1, is as follows: DTGVSQNPRHKITKRGQNVTFRCDPISEHNRLYWYRQTLGQGPEFLTYFQNEAQLEKSRLLSDRFSAERPKGSFSTLEIQRTEQGDSAMYLCASSLGLKWDEQFFGPGTRLTVL.

CDR3 sequence: CASSPDSRNTEAFF. Written as DNA, the CDR3 is TGCGCCAGCAGCCCGGACAGCCGGAACACTGAAGCTTTCTTT. The chain joins TRBV5-1 to TRBJ1-1; a possible D gene is TRBD1 (6 bases). Germline assignment: CDR1 SGHRS and CDR2 YFSETQ. This CDR3 comprises 14 residues. V was trimmed by 4 bases and J by 1 base, leaving 11 bases between them.

A few counts support this clonotype. This chain joins TRBV5-4 and TRBJ2-1; D tentatively fits TRBD1 or TRBD2 (6 bases each). The CDR3 consists of 16 residues. From germline, CDR1 is SGHNT and CDR2 YYREEE (reference sequence). V was pared by 6 bases and J by 4 bases, with 20 bases between. The CDR3 region has the DNA TGTGCCAGCACCCCAGGAGGGGGGTCTCTATACAATGAGCAGTTCTTC. Residues: CASTPGGGSLYNEQFF.

This clonotype was seen at least ten times. V is TRBV28 and J is TRBJ1-4; TRBD1 is a possible D gene (6 bases). V shed 2 bases and J shed 8 bases, with 15 bases lying between them. CDR3 length: 15 amino acids. Per the germline V gene, CDR1 is MDHEN and CDR2 is SYDVKM. The CDR3 loop is CASSLAGAGNEKLFF. The DNA for the CDR3 is TGTGCCAGCAGTTTAGCGGGGGCAGGGAACGAAAAACTGTTTTTT.

Comments on this clonotype: A read error may explain this, as a much larger clone is one base away. The chain joins TRBV12-3 or TRBV12-4 to TRBJ2-3, with D unclear. The CDR3 covers 14 residues. CDR3 amino acids: CASSLDRSTDAQYF. CDR3 in DNA: TGTGCCAGCAGTTTAGACAGAAGCACAGATGCGCAGTATTTT.

This clonotype was seen a handful of times. Written as DNA, the CDR3 is TGTGCCGGGGGGGGCAGATACAATGAGCAGTTCTTC. Protein product: CAGGGRYNEQFF. The chain carries TRBV2 and TRBJ2-1, with D perhaps TRBD2 (7 bases). This CDR3 comprises 12 residues. Trimming pared 11 bases from V and 4 bases from J, leaving 12 bases between. The germline V gene has CDR1 SNHLY and CDR2 FYNNEI.

This clonotype was recorded many times. The chain combines TRBV20-1 with TRBJ2-5; possible D gene TRBD1, 6 bases. The CDR3 has 14 residues. Germline loops: CDR1 DFQATT, CDR2 SNEGSKA (reference sequence). V lost 6 bases to trimming and J lost 4 bases, with 18 bases between them. DNA for the CDR3: TGCAGTGCGCGCCGGGACATGACAGGAGAGACCCAGTACTTC. Translated: CSARRDMTGETQYF.

This rearrangement joins TRBV2 to TRBJ2-3; D is possibly TRBD2 (5 bases). Germline V gives CDR1 SNHLY, CDR2 FYNNEI. The ends were cut back, 8 bases at V and 1 base at J, with 10 bases in the middle. The CDR3 sequence is 13 residues long. The DNA of the CDR3 is TGTGCCAGCGTCGGACTTCGCACAGATACGCAGTATTTT. This translates into CASVGLRTDTQYF. The whole variable domain, remainder taken from reference TRBV2 and TRBJ2-3, is EPEVTQTPSHQVTQMGQEVILRCVPISNHLYFYWYRQILGQKVEFLVSFYNNEISEKSEIFDDQFSVERPDGSNFTLKIRSTKLEDSAMYFCASVGLRTDTQYFGPGTRLTVL.

This clonotype was seen a handful of times. V gene TRBV28 combines with J gene TRBJ1-1; no firm D call. CDR3 length: 13 residues. CDR1 is MDHEN and CDR2 is SYDVKM in the germline V gene. Trimming cost V 6 bases and J 3 bases, with 11 bases left between them. CDR3 sequence: CASSRGPYTEAFF. In DNA form, the CDR3 reads TGTGCCAGCAGCCGCGGACCGTACACTGAAGCTTTCTTT.

The V gene is TRBV7-2, the J gene TRBJ1-1; D uncertain. There are 15 residues in the CDR3. The germline V gene has CDR1 SGHTA and CDR2 FQGNSA. Between the trimmed V and J ends, which lost 5 bases and 0 bases, there was a span of 13 bases. The chain's CDR3 is CASSPRTALNTEAFF. The CDR3 nucleotides are TGTGCCAGCAGCCCCCGGACGGCCCTGAACACTGAAGCTTTCTTT.

The chain is built from TRBV6-2 or TRBV6-3 and TRBJ2-7; 10 nucleotides agree with TRBD1. The germline CDR1 and CDR2 sequences are MNHEY and SVGEGT. CDR3 length: 15 residues. The ends lost 6 bases at V and 3 bases at J; junction bases unmatched: 8. The chain's CDR3 is CASSADRGLLYEQYF. In nucleotides, the CDR3 is TGTGCCAGCAGCGCTGACAGGGGGCTCCTCTACGAGCAGTACTTC.

As concerns this clonotype: This may be a read error: a much more frequent sequence differs by one nucleotide. V is TRBV7-3 and J is TRBJ2-5; D is unclear. This CDR3 comprises 12 residues. Per the germline V gene, CDR1 is SGHTA and CDR2 is FQGTGA. CDR3 sequence (DNA): TGTGCCTGCAGCCCGACTGGGGAGACCCAGTACTTC. Translated, it gives CACSPTGETQYF.

The chain employs TRBV21-1 and TRBJ2-1; the listed D gene, TRBD1, was not tested against the DNA. TRBV21-1 is a listed pseudogene. This CDR3 spans 16 amino acids. In DNA form, the CDR3 reads TGTGCCAGCAGCAAAAGATATCGAGCCCCAATAAATGAGCAGTTCTTC. Its translation is CASSKRYRAPINEQFF.

In its sample, this clonotype was seen a few times. The chain joins TRBV18 to TRBJ1-5; the match to TRBD1 covers 7 bases. The germline V gene encodes CDR1 KGHSH and CDR2 LQKENI. V shed 3 bases and J 4 bases; nucleotides not matched to a gene: 9. This CDR3 has 16 residues. The CDR3 region has the DNA TGTGCCAGCTCACCTGCAGGGGGACCTAATAATCAGCCCCAGCATTTT. This encodes CASSPAGGPNNQPQHF.

CDR3 nucleotide sequence: TGTGCCAGTAGTATAAGCGGCGGACCTAACTATGGCTACACCTTC. This translates into CASSISGGPNYGYTF. J is TRBJ1-2 and V is TRBV19; no reliable D call. The CDR3 consists of 15 residues. The germline V and J ends were trimmed by 2 bases and 0 bases, with 10 bases remaining between them. The germline CDR1 and CDR2 sequences are LNHDA and SQIVND (reference sequence).

This chain joins TRBV5-1 and TRBJ1-2, with 8 bases fitting TRBD1. Trimming removed 4 bases from V and 3 bases from J; junction bases left unmatched: 5. The CDR3 consists of 14 residues. CDR1 is SGHRS and CDR2 is YFSETQ in the germline V gene. The CDR3 protein is CASSEDRAYYGYTF. DNA of the CDR3: TGCGCCAGCAGCGAGGACAGGGCATACTATGGCTACACCTTC.

This clonotype was picked up many times. The chain links TRBV9 to TRBJ2-1; TRBD2 matches at 7 bases. CDR1 SGDLS and CDR2 YYNGEE come from the germline V gene. The CDR3 has 16 amino acids. V lost 5 bases, J lost 0 bases, and 8 bases stayed unmatched. CDR3 sequence (DNA): TGTGCCAGCAGTCAATTGGGGGGGTCCTCCTACAATGAGCAGTTCTTC. Translating gives CASSQLGGSSYNEQFF. Based on the CDR3 plus reference TRBV9 and TRBJ2-1, the full variable domain is DSGVTQTPKHLITATGQRVTLRCSPRSGDLSVYWYQQSLDQGLQFLIQYYNGEERAKGNILERFSAQQFPDLHSELNLSSLELGDSALYFCASSQLGGSSYNEQFFGPGTRLTVL.

This clonotype has only a few counts. The chain joins TRBV6-5 to TRBJ1-2; 12 nucleotides agree with TRBD1. In germline, CDR1 is MNHEY, CDR2 SVGAGI. V trimming: 10 bases; J trimming: 7 bases; junction bases outside the gene matches: 7. The CDR3 is made up of 13 amino acids. The CDR3 loop reads CATGTGGEGGYTF. In DNA, the CDR3 is TGTGCCACCGGGACAGGGGGCGAGGGTGGCTACACCTTC.

The chain recombines TRBV7-6 with TRBJ1-6, with D possibly matching TRBD1 (6 bases). In germline, CDR1 is SGHVS, CDR2 FNYEAQ. CDR3 length: 17 amino acids. Trimming took off 5 bases at V and 5 bases at J, with 19 bases between the two ends. The CDR3 here is CASSAEWGSGDNSPLHF. The CDR3 DNA reads as TGTGCCAGCAGCGCAGAGTGGGGGTCAGGGGATAATTCACCCCTCCACTTT.